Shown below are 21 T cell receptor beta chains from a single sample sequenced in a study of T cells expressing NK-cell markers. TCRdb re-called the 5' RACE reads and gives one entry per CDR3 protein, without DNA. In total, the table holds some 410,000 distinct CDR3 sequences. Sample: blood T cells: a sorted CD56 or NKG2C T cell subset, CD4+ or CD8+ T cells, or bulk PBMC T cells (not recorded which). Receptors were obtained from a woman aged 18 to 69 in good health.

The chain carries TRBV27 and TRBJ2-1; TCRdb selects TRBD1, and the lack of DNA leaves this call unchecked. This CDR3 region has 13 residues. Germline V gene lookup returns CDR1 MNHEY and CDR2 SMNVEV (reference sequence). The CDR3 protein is CASAGTVYNEQFF.

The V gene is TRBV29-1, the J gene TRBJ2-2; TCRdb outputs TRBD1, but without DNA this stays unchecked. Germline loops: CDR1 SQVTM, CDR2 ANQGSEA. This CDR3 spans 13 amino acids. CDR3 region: CSGRTGIPGELFF.

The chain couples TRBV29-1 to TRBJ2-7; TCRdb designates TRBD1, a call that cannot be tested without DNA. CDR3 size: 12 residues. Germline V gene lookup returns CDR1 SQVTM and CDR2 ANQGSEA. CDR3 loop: CSVTEDRNEQYF.

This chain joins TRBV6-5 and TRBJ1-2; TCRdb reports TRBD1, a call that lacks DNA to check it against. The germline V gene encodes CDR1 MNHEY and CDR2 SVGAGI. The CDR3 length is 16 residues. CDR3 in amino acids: CASSYSSNQGRNGYTF.

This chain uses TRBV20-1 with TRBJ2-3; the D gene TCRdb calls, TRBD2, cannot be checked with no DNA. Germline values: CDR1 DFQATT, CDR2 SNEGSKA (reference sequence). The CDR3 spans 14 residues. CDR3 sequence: CSTTSGSSTDTQYF.

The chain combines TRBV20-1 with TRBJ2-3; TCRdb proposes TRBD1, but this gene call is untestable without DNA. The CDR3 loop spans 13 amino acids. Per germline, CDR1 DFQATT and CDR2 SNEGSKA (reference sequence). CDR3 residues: CSALDGKGDTQYF.

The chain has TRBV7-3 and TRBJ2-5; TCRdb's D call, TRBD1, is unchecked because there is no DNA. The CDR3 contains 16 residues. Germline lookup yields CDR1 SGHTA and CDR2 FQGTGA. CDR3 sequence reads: CASSLTLGTVQETQYF.

The CDR3 loop reads CASSRGVWETQYF. The J gene is TRBJ2-5, the V gene TRBV3-1; TCRdb proposes TRBD1, but this gene call is untestable without DNA. The germline V gene has CDR1 LGHDT and CDR2 YNNKEL (reference sequence). The CDR3 spans 13 residues.

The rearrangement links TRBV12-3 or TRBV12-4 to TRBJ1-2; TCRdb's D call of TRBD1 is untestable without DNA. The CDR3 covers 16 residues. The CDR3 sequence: CASTSQPQGGVNGYTF.

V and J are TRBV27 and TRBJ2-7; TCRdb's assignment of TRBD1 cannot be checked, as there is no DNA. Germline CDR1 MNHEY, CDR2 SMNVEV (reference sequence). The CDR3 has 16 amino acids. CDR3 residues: CASSLRRGREKYEQYF.

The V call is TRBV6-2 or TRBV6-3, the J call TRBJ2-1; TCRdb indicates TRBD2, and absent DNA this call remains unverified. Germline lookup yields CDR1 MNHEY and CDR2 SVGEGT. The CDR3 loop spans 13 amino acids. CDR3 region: CASSLNREGEQFF.

The CDR3 spells CASSVASGRYSSSYNEQFF. This rearrangement joins TRBV9 to TRBJ2-1; no DNA is available, so the TRBD2 call from TCRdb remains unchecked. This CDR3 spans 19 amino acids. CDR1 is SGDLS and CDR2 is YYNGEE in the germline V gene.

The CDR3 protein is CASSGKGDTQYF. The genes are TRBV7-9 and TRBJ2-3; TCRdb picks TRBD1, but there is no DNA to check that call. This CDR3 contains 12 residues. Germline V gene lookup returns CDR1 SEHNR and CDR2 FQNEAQ (reference sequence).

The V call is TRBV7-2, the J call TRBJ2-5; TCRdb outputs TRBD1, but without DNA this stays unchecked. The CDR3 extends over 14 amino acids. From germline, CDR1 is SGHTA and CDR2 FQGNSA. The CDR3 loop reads CASSSKRGAETQYF.

The CDR3 sequence: CSARNPNTEAFF. The chain links TRBV20-1 to TRBJ1-1. Germline V gene lookup returns CDR1 DFQATT and CDR2 SNEGSKA (reference sequence). The CDR3 is made up of 12 amino acids.

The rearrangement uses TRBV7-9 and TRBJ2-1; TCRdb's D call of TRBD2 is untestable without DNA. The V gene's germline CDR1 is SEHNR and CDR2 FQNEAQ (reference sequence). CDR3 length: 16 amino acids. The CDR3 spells CASSGGRDYPDNEQFF.

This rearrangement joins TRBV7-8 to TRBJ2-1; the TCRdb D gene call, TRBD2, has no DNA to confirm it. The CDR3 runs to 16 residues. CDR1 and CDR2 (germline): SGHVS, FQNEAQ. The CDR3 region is CASSTASGSSYNEQFF. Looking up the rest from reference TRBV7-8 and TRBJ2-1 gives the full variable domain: GAGVSQSPRYKVAKRGQDVALRCDPISGHVSLFWYQQALGQGPEFLTYFQNEAQLDKSGLPSDRFFAERPEGSVSTLKIQRTQQEDSAVYLCASSTASGSSYNEQFFGPGTRLTVL.

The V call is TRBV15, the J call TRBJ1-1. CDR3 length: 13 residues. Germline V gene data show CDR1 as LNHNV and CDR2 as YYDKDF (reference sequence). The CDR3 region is CATSRDRDTEAFF.

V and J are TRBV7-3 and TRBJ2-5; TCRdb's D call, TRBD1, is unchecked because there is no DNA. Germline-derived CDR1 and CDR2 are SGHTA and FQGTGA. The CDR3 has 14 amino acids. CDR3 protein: CASSSTKGAGTQYF.

CDR3 residues: CASSPLGQGEKLFF. V is TRBV18 and J is TRBJ1-4; no DNA is available, so the TRBD1 call from TCRdb remains unchecked. Germline V gene sequence: CDR1 KGHSH, CDR2 LQKENI. The length of the CDR3 is 14 residues.

The CDR3 loop reads CASSLGGRTYEQYF. This rearrangement joins TRBV12-3 or TRBV12-4 to TRBJ2-7. This CDR3 has 14 residues.